These 19 T cell receptor beta chains share one sample of origin, sequenced in a study of T cell responses to AZD1222 COVID-19 vaccine. Clones were read by immunoSEQ multiplex PCR, and TCRdb kept only the in-frame ones, dropping some. The sample includes some 100,000 clones, approximately 90% of them seen just once. Sequencing used peripheral blood, obtained on day 0 of AZD1222 vaccination. The receptors derive from an adult in good health.

The V call is TRBV2, the J call TRBJ2-1; D not certain. Germline V lookup: CDR1 SNHLY, CDR2 FYNNEI. This CDR3 comprises 12 residues. The V end lost 7 bases, the J end lost 3 bases, and 7 bases lay between the germline ends. The CDR3 reads CASMAGYNEQFF. The DNA of the CDR3 is TGTGCCAGCATGGCAGGCTACAATGAGCAGTTCTTC. The full variable domain, in which reference TRBV2 and TRBJ2-1 provide the parts outside the CDR3, is EPEVTQTPSHQVTQMGQEVILRCVPISNHLYFYWYRQILGQKVEFLVSFYNNEISEKSEIFDDQFSVERPDGSNFTLKIRSTKLEDSAMYFCASMAGYNEQFFGPGTRLTVL.

V usage is TRBV28 and J usage is TRBJ2-7; D not resolved. CDR3 length equals 14 residues. With 4 bases removed from V and 3 bases from J, the gap between germline ends came to 13 bases. Germline CDR1 is MDHEN and CDR2 is SYDVKM. For the CDR3, the DNA is TGTGCCAGCAGTTCACACGGGCAGAGCTACGAGCAGTACTTC. Translated, it gives CASSSHGQSYEQYF.

The V call is TRBV7-2, the J call TRBJ2-1, with a tentative D call TRBD1 (5 bases). Germline V CDR1 and CDR2: SGHTA, FQGNSA. V lost 3 bases and J lost 9, with 12 bases in between. CDR3 length: 13 amino acids. The CDR3 loop reads CASSFDSGFEQFF. The DNA of the CDR3 is TGTGCCAGCAGCTTTGACAGTGGTTTTGAGCAGTTCTTC. Together with reference TRBV7-2 and TRBJ2-1, the CDR3 gives the full variable domain: GAGVSQSPSNKVTEKGKDVELRCDPISGHTALYWYRQSLGQGLEFLIYFQGNSAPDKSGLPSDRFSAERTGGSVSTLTIQRTQQEDSAVYLCASSFDSGFEQFFGPGTRLTVL.

The chain links TRBV19 to TRBJ1-3, with 7 bases aligning to TRBD1. Losses at the gene ends were 9 bases for V and 5 bases for J; bases not matched to a gene: 10. CDR3 size: 14 residues. The germline V gene encodes CDR1 LNHDA and CDR2 SQIVND (reference sequence). This chain's CDR3 is CASRVQGTRNTIYF. In nucleotides, the CDR3 is TGTGCCAGCCGGGTACAGGGGACGAGAAACACCATATATTTT.

The genes are TRBV5-5 and TRBJ1-5, with D possibly being TRBD1 (6 bases). V was shortened by 0 bases and J by 5 bases, with 15 bases between the two germline ends. CDR3 length: 16 residues. Germline-derived CDR1 and CDR2 are SGHKS and YYEKEE (reference sequence). The CDR3 loop is CASSLGAGTRDQPQHF. For the CDR3, the DNA is TGTGCCAGCAGCTTGGGGGCCGGGACAAGGGATCAGCCCCAGCATTTT.

V usage is TRBV28 and J usage is TRBJ1-2; tentatively, D is TRBD1 (6 bases). The CDR3 is made up of 13 amino acids. Trimming shortened V by 6 bases and J by 5 bases, and 13 bases separated the two germline ends. Germline V gene data show CDR1 as MDHEN and CDR2 as SYDVKM. CDR3 protein: CASSGRGPYGYTF. CDR3 nucleotide sequence: TGTGCCAGCAGCGGCAGGGGCCCTTATGGCTACACCTTC.

This chain uses TRBV30 with TRBJ2-7; no firm D call. CDR1 and CDR2 from the germline V gene are GTSNPN and SVGIG (reference sequence). With 3 bases removed from V and 2 bases from J, the gap between germline ends came to 8 bases. CDR3 length: 12 residues. In DNA form, the CDR3 reads TGTGCCTGGAGAGGAGCTACCTACGAGCAGTACTTC. Translated, it gives CAWRGATYEQYF.

This clone was recorded once. This chain's CDR3 is CASSLTSYRDRGQKLFF. CDR3 coding DNA: TGTGCCAGTAGCCTTACCTCTTACCGGGACAGGGGCCAAAAACTGTTTTTT. V gene TRBV19 combines with J gene TRBJ1-4; 10 positions agree with TRBD1. The ends lost 6 bases at V and 9 bases at J; junction bases unmatched: 16. This CDR3 region has 17 residues. Germline CDR1 reads LNHDA; CDR2 reads SQIVND (reference sequence).

This clone has a single count. This chain links TRBV5-5 with TRBJ2-7; 13 bases are shared with TRBD2. Germline CDR1 reads SGHKS; CDR2 reads YYEKEE (reference sequence). The CDR3 consists of 15 residues. With V trimmed by 0 bases and J by 4 bases, 1 base remained unmatched. CDR3 loop: CASSLELAGGYEQYF. CDR3 bases: TGTGCCAGCAGCTTGGAACTAGCGGGGGGGTACGAGCAGTACTTC.

This chain connects TRBV9 to TRBJ1-1, with a tentative D call TRBD1 (6 bases). This CDR3 spans 15 amino acids. Per the germline V gene, CDR1 is SGDLS and CDR2 is YYNGEE. Trimming removed 0 bases at V and 4 bases at J, with 13 bases between. CDR3 loop: CASSVVGAGTTEAFF. In DNA, the CDR3 is TGTGCCAGCAGCGTAGTGGGGGCGGGAACCACTGAAGCTTTCTTT.

The chain recombines TRBV6-2 or TRBV6-3 with TRBJ1-1; D is ambiguous. V lost 6 bases to trimming and J lost 0 bases, with 11 bases between them. This CDR3 comprises 14 residues. Germline CDR1 reads MNHEY; CDR2 reads SVGEGT. The CDR3 sequence is CASSEQTMNTEAFF. The CDR3 region has the DNA TGTGCCAGCAGCGAACAGACAATGAACACTGAAGCTTTCTTT.

The V gene is TRBV6-4, the J gene TRBJ2-7, with TRBD2 identical over 13 bases. The CDR3 totals 18 residues. In germline, CDR1 is MRHNA, CDR2 SNTAGT. V shed 2 bases and J 0 bases; nucleotides not matched to a gene: 7. The chain's CDR3 is CASSDLRLAGGFSYEQYF. The CDR3 bases are TGTGCCAGCAGTGACCTACGACTAGCGGGGGGCTTCTCCTACGAGCAGTACTTC.

This chain joins TRBV30 and TRBJ1-6; 7 nucleotides agree with TRBD1. CDR1 and CDR2 (germline): GTSNPN, SVGIG (reference sequence). The CDR3 consists of 15 residues. V shed 4 bases and J 8 bases; nucleotides not matched to a gene: 11. CDR3 sequence (DNA): TGTGCCTGGACCACCCTACAGGGGTTTGATTCACCCCTCCACTTT. Protein sequence: CAWTTLQGFDSPLHF. Together with reference TRBV30 and TRBJ1-6, the CDR3 gives the full variable domain: SQTIHQWPATLVQPVGSPLSLECTVEGTSNPNLYWYRQAAGRGLQLLFYSVGIGQISSEVPQNLSASRPQDRQFILSSKKLLLSDSGFYLCAWTTLQGFDSPLHFGNGTRLTVT.

V is TRBV19 and J is TRBJ2-7, with a possible D match to TRBD2 (5 bases). The CDR3 contains 13 residues. Germline CDR1 reads LNHDA; CDR2 reads SQIVND (reference sequence). The V gene lost 8 bases and the J gene lost 0 bases, with 11 bases spanning the gap. CDR3 sequence reads: CASRRGSSYEQYF. The CDR3 DNA reads TGTGCCAGTCGCCGGGGATCCTCCTACGAGCAGTACTTC.

V is TRBV7-6 and J is TRBJ2-3; unclear D gene. Deletions cut 4 bases from V and 2 bases from J, with 13 bases between. The CDR3 runs 15 residues. The germline gives CDR1 SGHVS, CDR2 FNYEAQ. CDR3 DNA: TGTGCCAGCAGCTCCCAGCCACAAATCACAGATACGCAGTATTTT. Amino acid sequence: CASSSQPQITDTQYF.

The chain carries TRBV6-1 and TRBJ1-1; D possibly corresponds to TRBD1 (5 bases). CDR1 and CDR2 from the germline V gene are MNHNS and SASEGT. V lost 2 bases to trimming and J lost 6 bases, with 10 bases between them. The CDR3 is made up of 13 amino acids. The CDR3 bases are TGTGCCAGCAGTGAAAGAGGGGTCCCTGAAGCTTTCTTT. Protein product: CASSERGVPEAFF.

Only a few counts were recorded for this clone. The chain links TRBV11-1 to TRBJ2-1; 7 nucleotides align to TRBD1. V lost 8 bases, J lost 3 bases, and 1 base stayed unmatched. The CDR3 contains 12 residues. CDR1 and CDR2 from the germline V gene are SGHAT and FQDESV (reference sequence). CDR3 bases: TGTGCCAGCCGGGACAGCTACAATGAGCAGTTCTTC. This codes for CASRDSYNEQFF.

The V gene is TRBV5-4, the J gene TRBJ2-2; 9 nucleotides agree with TRBD2. The ends lost 0 bases at V and 4 bases at J; junction bases unmatched: 7. Germline CDR1 is SGHNT and CDR2 is YYREEE (reference sequence). The CDR3 is 17 residues long. CDR3 residues: CASSLELAGALTGELFF. The CDR3, as DNA: TGTGCCAGCAGCTTGGAGTTAGCGGGGGCGCTCACCGGGGAGCTGTTTTTT.

The chain combines TRBV10-1 with TRBJ2-7; 8 bases are a match to TRBD1. CDR3 size: 14 residues. Germline V lookup: CDR1 WNHNN, CDR2 SYGVQD (reference sequence). Trimming removed 4 bases from V and 4 bases from J; junction bases left unmatched: 6. The CDR3 coding sequence is TGCGCCAGCAGTGGGGTGACAGGGGAGTACGAGCAGTACTTC. As protein: CASSGVTGEYEQYF.